The 3 T cell receptor beta chains in this list originate from one sample, sequenced in a study of control samples from healthy donors and cancer patients. Assay used: immunoSEQ multiplex PCR; TCRdb lists only in-frame clones, some missing. The table lists about 92,000 clones, around 82% of them singletons. Sequencing was carried out using blood. The receptors here all came from a woman aged 55-69 years in good health.

The chain links TRBV4-1 to TRBJ2-1; 8 positions match TRBD2. In germline, CDR1 is MGHRA, CDR2 YSYEKL. The CDR3 totals 17 residues. Losses at the gene ends were 4 bases for V and 7 bases for J; bases not matched to a gene: 15. CDR3 nucleotide sequence: TGCGCCAGCAGCCCCTTCCAGGGCGGGAGGTCGGGGAATGAGCAGTTCTTC. Translated, it gives CASSPFQGGRSGNEQFF.

This chain links TRBV5-5 with TRBJ2-7; 15 bases align to TRBD2. From germline, CDR1 is SGHKS and CDR2 YYEKEE (reference sequence). The junction had 2 bases not matched to a gene; V was cut back by 0 bases and J by 4 bases. The CDR3 covers 16 residues. CDR3 amino acids: CASSLGGLAGGYEQYF. DNA for the CDR3: TGTGCCAGCAGCTTGGGGGGACTAGCGGGAGGTTACGAGCAGTACTTC.

The table lists this clone with a few counts. The chain has TRBV7-9 and TRBJ2-3; 9 bases are shared with TRBD1. V lost 2 bases, J lost 3 bases, and 6 bases stayed unmatched. Germline V lookup: CDR1 SEHNR, CDR2 FQNEAQ (reference sequence). This CDR3 has 16 residues. The CDR3 DNA reads TGTGCCAGCAGCTTATTGGTGACAGGGGGGACAGATACGCAGTATTTT. Translation gives CASSLLVTGGTDTQYF.